Here is one T cell receptor beta chain with its context. These data are taken from a study of blood T cells in healthy people across ages. A second PCR of 7 to 11 cycles used a sample-barcoded 5' primer and a J-beta primer mix. TCRdb processed the 5' RACE reads anew with MiXCR; each CDR3 protein has one entry. The sample records fewer than 800,000 distinct CDR3 sequences, roughly 21% being singletons. Germline loops: CDR1 SGHRS, CDR2 YFSETQ. V was shortened by 0 bases and J by 4 bases, with 7 bases between the two germline ends. The CDR3 covers 13 residues. The TCR sequence derives from a man in his 70s in good health. What was sequenced was blood. The chain is built from TRBV5-1 and TRBJ2-5, with a tentative D call TRBD1 (6 bases). In DNA, the CDR3 is TGCGCCAGCAGCTTGGAGACAGGAGAGACCCAGTACTTC. It specifies CASSLETGETQYF.